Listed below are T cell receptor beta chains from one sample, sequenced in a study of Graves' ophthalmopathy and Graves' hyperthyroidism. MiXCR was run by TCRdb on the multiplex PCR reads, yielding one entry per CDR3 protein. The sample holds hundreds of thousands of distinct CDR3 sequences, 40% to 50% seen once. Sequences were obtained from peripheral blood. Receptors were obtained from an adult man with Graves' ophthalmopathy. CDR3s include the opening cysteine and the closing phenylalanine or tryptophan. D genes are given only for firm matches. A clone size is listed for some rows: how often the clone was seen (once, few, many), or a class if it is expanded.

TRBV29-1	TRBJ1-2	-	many	TGCAGCGTAAGGCGGGTGGATGGCTACACCTTC	CSVRRVDGYTF
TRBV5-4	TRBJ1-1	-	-	TGTGCCAGCAGCCCGGGGGACCTGAACACTGAAGCTTTCTTT	CASSPGDLNTEAFF
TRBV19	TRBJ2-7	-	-	TGTGCCAGTAGTCCAGGAGGGGAACCCGGGTCCTACGAGCAGTACTTC	CASSPGGEPGSYEQYF
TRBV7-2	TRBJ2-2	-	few	TGTGCCACCAGGGGCAGCCCGAACACCGGGGAGCTGTTTTTT	CATRGSPNTGELFF
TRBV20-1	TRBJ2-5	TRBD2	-	TGCAGTGCTAAGAGTAGCGGGGGCGCGATCCAAGAGACCCAGTACTTC	CSAKSSGGAIQETQYF
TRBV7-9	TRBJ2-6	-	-	TGTGCCAGCAGCCCGAGCGGTCGCTTTGGGGCCAACGTCCTGACTTTC	CASSPSGRFGANVLTF
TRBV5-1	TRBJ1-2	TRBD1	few	TGCGCCAGCAGCTTTGCGGACAGGGGGAATGGCTACACCTTC	CASSFADRGNGYTF
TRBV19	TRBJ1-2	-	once	TGTGCCAGTAAGAACCCAACTAACTATGGCTACACCTTC	CASKNPTNYGYTF
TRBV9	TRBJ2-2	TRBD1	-	TGTGCCAGCAGCGTAGGCGGCAGGGGGCTACCCGGGGAGCTGTTTTTT	CASSVGGRGLPGELFF
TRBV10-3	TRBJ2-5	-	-	TGTGCCATCAGTGAGTCAGCAGGGCCCCGGGAGACCCAGTACTTC	CAISESAGPRETQYF
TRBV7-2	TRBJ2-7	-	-	TGTGCCAGTAGTGATCGCAGGGGTGGCGGTTACGAGCAGCACTTC	CASSDRRGGGYEQHF
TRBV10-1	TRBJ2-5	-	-	TGCGCCCAAGGGCAGGGACGGCGGGAGACCCAGTACTTC	CAQGQGRRETQYF
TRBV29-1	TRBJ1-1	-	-	TGCAGCCGCGCGAGGGGGGACACTGAAGCTTTCTTT	CSRARGDTEAFF
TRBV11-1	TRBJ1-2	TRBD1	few	TGTGCCAGCAGCTGGACCGGGACAGGGAGAGGCTACACCTTC	CASSWTGTGRGYTF
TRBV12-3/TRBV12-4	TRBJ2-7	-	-	TGTGCCAGCAGCAGGGGAGGGGTAACCTACGAGCAGTACTTC	CASSRGGVTYEQYF
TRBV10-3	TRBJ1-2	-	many	TGTGCCATCAGTGAGTCCGGGTATGGCTACACCTTC	CAISESGYGYTF
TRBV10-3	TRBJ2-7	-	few	TGTGCCATCAGTGAACCTCTAATGGCATACGAGCAGTACTTC	CAISEPLMAYEQYF
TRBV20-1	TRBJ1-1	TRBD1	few	TGCAGTGCTAGACTGGACAGGAACACTGAGGCTTTCTTT	CSARLDRNTEAFF
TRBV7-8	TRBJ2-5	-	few	TGTGCCAGCAGCTTGGGGACTGCGAGTGATAGTAGGTCCCAGTACTTC	CASSLGTASDSRSQYF
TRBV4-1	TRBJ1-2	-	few	TGCGCCAGCAGCCAAGGACAGGCCAAAGCCTATGGCTACACCTTC	CASSQGQAKAYGYTF
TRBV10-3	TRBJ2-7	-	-	TGTGCCAGTAGTATGGTGGGGACGAGCTCCTACGAGCAGTACTTC	CASSMVGTSSYEQYF
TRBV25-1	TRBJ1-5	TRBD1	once	TGTGCCAGCAGTGCACCTCAGGGGGCGACCAGCAATCAGCCCCAGCATTTT	CASSAPQGATSNQPQHF
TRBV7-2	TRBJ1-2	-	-	TGTGCCGGCAGCTTAGCGCGGGCAGGGAGTTACACCTTC	CAGSLARAGSYTF
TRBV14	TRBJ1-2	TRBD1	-	TGTGCCAGCAGCCCCTACACAGGGGGCTTTGGCTACACCTTC	CASSPYTGGFGYTF
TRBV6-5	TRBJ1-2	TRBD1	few	TGTGCCAGCAGTAAACAGGGGACCCATGGCTACACCTTC	CASSKQGTHGYTF
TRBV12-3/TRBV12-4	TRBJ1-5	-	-	TGTGCCAGCAGGTTACAGGGTTTCGGCAATCAGCCCCAGCATTTT	CASRLQGFGNQPQHF
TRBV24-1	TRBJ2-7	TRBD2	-	TGTGCCACCAGTGGGTGGACTAGCGGGAGTTGGGAGCAGTACTTC	CATSGWTSGSWEQYF
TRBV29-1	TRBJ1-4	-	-	TGCAGCGGACGCTTTGGTGGGGCTAATGAAAAACTGTTTTTT	CSGRFGGANEKLFF
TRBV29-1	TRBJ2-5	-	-	TGCAGCGTTGAAGATTTGTTAGCCCAGGAGACCCAGTACTTC	CSVEDLLAQETQYF
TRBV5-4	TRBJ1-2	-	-	TGTGCCAGCGGCCCCCGGACGGCGAACTATGGCTACACCTTC	CASGPRTANYGYTF
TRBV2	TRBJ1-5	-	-	TGTGCCAGCAGTACAGGGCAAAATCAGCCCCAGCATTTT	CASSTGQNQPQHF
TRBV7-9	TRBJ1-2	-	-	TGTGCCAGCAGCATGAAGGACCATGGCTACACCTTC	CASSMKDHGYTF
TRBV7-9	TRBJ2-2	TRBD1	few	TGTGCCAGCAGCCGGGGACAGGGGACTAACACCGGGGAGCTGTTTTTT	CASSRGQGTNTGELFF
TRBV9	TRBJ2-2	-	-	TGTGCCAGCAGCGTATACGACACCACCGGGGAGCTGTTTTTT	CASSVYDTTGELFF
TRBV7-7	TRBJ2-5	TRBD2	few	TGTGCTAGCAGCTTAGACGGGGGGGCGCAAGAGACCCAGTACTTC	CASSLDGGAQETQYF
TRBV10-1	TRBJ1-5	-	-	TGCGCCAGCAGTGAGGCAGGGGCCGTTCAGCCCCAGCATTTT	CASSEAGAVQPQHF
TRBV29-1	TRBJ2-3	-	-	TGTAGCGTTGAGCGGGATACGCAGTATTTT	CSVERDTQYF
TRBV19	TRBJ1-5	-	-	TGTGCCAGCAATCTCCGGGCGGGCGCGGCAGTCAATCAGCCCCAGCATTTT	CASNLRAGAAVNQPQHF
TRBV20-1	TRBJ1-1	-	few	TGCAGTGCTATAGGCAGGATGGGCACTGAAGCTTTCTTT	CSAIGRMGTEAFF
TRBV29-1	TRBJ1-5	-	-	TGCAGCGTTAAAGAAGGGGGCAATCAGCCCCAGCATTTT	CSVKEGGNQPQHF
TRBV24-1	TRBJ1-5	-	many	TGTGCCACCAGTGATTCCGCTCAGCCCCAGCATTTT	CATSDSAQPQHF
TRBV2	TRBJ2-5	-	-	TGTGCCAGCAGTTTACATGCGGGGCTGCGGTACCAAGAGACCCAGTACTTC	CASSLHAGLRYQETQYF
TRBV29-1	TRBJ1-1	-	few	TGCAGCGTTCCTACAGGCCCTAACGGAGCTTTCTTT	CSVPTGPNGAFF
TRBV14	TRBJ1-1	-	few	TGTGCCAGCAGCCCCCACTTAGTGGCGGGGGAAGCTTTCTTT	CASSPHLVAGEAFF
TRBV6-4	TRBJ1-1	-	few	TGTGCCAGCAGCTCAACTCAGGGCCCCGGGAACACTGAAGCTTTCTTT	CASSSTQGPGNTEAFF
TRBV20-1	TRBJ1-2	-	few	TGCAGTGCCCTGGATAGGGGAGGGGGGAACTATGGCTACACCTTC	CSALDRGGGNYGYTF
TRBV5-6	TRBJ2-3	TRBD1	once	TGTGCCAGCAGTCTCGGGACAGGGATTGGTCCAGATACGCAGTATTTT	CASSLGTGIGPDTQYF
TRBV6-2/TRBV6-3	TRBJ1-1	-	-	TGTGCCAGCAGTTCCCCCCGGGGGAACACTGAAGCTTTCTTT	CASSSPRGNTEAFF
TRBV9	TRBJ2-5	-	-	TGTGCCAGCACTCGGGCGTCAGGGGAAGAGACCCAGTACTTC	CASTRASGEETQYF
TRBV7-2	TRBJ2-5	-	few	TGTGCCAGCAGCCCCCAGATAGGAGGGGTGGAGACCCAGTACTTC	CASSPQIGGVETQYF
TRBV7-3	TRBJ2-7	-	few	TGTGCCAGCAGCTCCGACAACCGCTACGAGCAGTACTTC	CASSSDNRYEQYF
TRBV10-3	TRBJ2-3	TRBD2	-	TGTGCCATTGGACTAGCGGGAGCTTCAGATACGCAGTATTTT	CAIGLAGASDTQYF
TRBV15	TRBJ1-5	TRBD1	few	TGTGCCACCAGCCAGCTCCCGGGACAGGGTGTGAATCAGCCCCAGCATTTT	CATSQLPGQGVNQPQHF
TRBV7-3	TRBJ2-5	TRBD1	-	TGTGCCAGCAGCTTAACCCCACAGGGGGCATGGGAGACCCAGTACTTC	CASSLTPQGAWETQYF